This entry features one TCR beta chain sequence. This sample is part of a study of T cell changes during pregnancy in multiple sclerosis. Only in-frame clones appear in the TCRdb table, and some are missing; sequencing was by immunoSEQ multiplex PCR. The sample lists about 67,000 clones; just over 90% were seen once. The CDR3 is made up of 15 amino acids. Unmatched junction bases numbered 10, after V lost 6 bases and J lost 8 bases. Germline CDR1 reads MDHEN; CDR2 reads SYDVKM. The rearrangement joins TRBV28 to TRBJ2-2, with TRBD2 matching over 9 bases. The sample was peripheral blood, taken after pregnancy. This sequence originates from a female donor with multiple sclerosis, enrolled in a pregnancy study. The CDR3 is CASSPRLAEVGELFF. The CDR3 DNA reads TGTGCCAGCAGCCCCCGACTAGCGGAGGTGGGGGAGCTGTTTTTT.